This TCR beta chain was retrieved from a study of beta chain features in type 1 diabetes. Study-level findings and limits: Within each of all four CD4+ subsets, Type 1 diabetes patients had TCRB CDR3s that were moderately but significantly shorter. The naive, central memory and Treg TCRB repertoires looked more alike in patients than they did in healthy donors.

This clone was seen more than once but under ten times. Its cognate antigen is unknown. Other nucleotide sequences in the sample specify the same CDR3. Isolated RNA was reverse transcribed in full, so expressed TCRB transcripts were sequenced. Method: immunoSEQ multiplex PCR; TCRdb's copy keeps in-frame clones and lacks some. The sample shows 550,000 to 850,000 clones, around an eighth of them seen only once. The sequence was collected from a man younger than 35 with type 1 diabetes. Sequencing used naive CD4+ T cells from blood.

CDR3: CAISESGSSYNSPLHF. The DNA for the CDR3 is TGTGCCATCAGTGAGTCGGGCAGCTCCTATAATTCACCCCTCCACTTT. This rearrangement joins TRBV10-3 to TRBJ1-6; D is uncertain. CDR3 size: 16 residues. Germline CDR1 and CDR2: ENHRY and SYGVKD. Trimming removed 0 bases at V and 0 bases at J, with 6 bases between.